This T cell receptor (beta chain) was identified during a study of cytomegalovirus exposure and HLA in healthy donors. V was cut by 7 bases and J by 4 bases, with 19 bases left in between. Per germline, CDR1 LGHNT and CDR2 FRNRAP. The CDR3 runs 15 residues. Assay used: immunoSEQ multiplex PCR; TCRdb lists only in-frame clones, some missing. The table includes some 200,000 clones, 75% to 95% detected once. The sequence derives from a woman aged 18-29 years in good health and CMV-seronegative. Material: PBMCs. The V and J genes are TRBV12-5 and TRBJ2-5; D may be TRBD1 (6 bases). The chain's CDR3 is CASAIDQGLRETQYF. CDR3 nucleotide sequence: TGTGCTAGTGCCATAGACCAGGGGTTACGAGAGACCCAGTACTTC.